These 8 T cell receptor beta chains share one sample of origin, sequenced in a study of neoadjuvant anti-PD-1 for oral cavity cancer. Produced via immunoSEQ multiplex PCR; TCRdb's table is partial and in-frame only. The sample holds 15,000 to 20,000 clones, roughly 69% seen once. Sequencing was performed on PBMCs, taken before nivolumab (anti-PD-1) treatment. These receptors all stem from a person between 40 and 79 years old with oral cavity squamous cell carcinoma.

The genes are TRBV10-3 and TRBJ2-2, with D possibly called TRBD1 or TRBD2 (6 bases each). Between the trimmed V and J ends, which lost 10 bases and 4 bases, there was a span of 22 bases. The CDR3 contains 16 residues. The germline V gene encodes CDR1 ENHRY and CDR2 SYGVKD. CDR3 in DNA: TGTGCCACCGCTGGGTGGGGGGCCTCGGGCACCGGGGAGCTGTTTTTT. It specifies CATAGWGASGTGELFF.

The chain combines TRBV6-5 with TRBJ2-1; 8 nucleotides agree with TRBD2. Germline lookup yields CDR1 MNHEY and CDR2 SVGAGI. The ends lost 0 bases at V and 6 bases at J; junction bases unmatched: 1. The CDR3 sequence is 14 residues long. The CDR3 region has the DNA TGTGCCAGCAGTTACTCGGGGACTAGCAATGAGCAGTTCTTC. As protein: CASSYSGTSNEQFF.

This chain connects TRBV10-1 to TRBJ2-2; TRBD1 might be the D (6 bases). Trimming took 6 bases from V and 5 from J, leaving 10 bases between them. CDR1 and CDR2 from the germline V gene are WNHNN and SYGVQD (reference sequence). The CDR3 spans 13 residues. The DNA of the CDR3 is TGCGCCAGCAGGCGACAGGCGACCGGGGAGCTGTTTTTT. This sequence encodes CASRRQATGELFF.

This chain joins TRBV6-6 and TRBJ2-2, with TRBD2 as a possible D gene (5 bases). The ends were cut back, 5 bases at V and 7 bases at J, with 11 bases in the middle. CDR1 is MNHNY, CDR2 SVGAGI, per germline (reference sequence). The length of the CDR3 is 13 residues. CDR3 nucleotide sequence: TGTGCCAGCAGTCCCCTCAGCGGCGGGGAGCTGTTTTTT. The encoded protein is CASSPLSGGELFF.

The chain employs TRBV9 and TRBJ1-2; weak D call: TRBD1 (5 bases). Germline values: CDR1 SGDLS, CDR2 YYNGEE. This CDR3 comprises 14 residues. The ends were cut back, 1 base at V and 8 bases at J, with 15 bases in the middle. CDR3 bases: TGTGCCAGCAGCGTATTAGGGGATCCTCGCGGCTACACCTTC. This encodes CASSVLGDPRGYTF. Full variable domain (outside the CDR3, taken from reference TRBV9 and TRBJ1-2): DSGVTQTPKHLITATGQRVTLRCSPRSGDLSVYWYQQSLDQGLQFLIQYYNGEERAKGNILERFSAQQFPDLHSELNLSSLELGDSALYFCASSVLGDPRGYTFGSGTRLTVV.

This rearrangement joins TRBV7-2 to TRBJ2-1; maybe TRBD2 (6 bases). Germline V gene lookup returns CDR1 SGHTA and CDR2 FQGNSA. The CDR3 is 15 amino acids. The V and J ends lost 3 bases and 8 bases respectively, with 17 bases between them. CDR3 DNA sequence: TGTGCCAGCAGCTTTGGGGGGAGGATAGTGGATGAGCAGTTCTTC. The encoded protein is CASSFGGRIVDEQFF.

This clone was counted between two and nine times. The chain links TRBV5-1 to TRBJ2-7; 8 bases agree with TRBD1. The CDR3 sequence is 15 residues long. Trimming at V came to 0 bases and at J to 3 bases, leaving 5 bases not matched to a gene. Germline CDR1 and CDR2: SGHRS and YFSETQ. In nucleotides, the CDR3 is TGCGCCAGCAGCTTGGGGGGGACAGGAAACTACGAGCAGTACTTC. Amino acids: CASSLGGTGNYEQYF. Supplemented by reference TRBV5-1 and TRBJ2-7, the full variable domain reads KAGVTQTPRYLIKTRGQQVTLSCSPISGHRSVSWYQQTPGQGLQFLFEYFSETQRNKGNFPGRFSGRQFSNSRSEMNVSTLELGDSALYLCASSLGGTGNYEQYFGPGTRLTVT.

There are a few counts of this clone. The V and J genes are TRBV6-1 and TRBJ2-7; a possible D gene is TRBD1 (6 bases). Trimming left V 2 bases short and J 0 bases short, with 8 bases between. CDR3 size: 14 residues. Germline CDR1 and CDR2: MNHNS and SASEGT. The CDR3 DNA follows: TGTGCCAGCAGTGAAACAGGGATCTCCTACGAGCAGTACTTC. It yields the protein CASSETGISYEQYF.